This passage covers 11 T cell receptor beta chains from one sample sequenced in a study of cytomegalovirus exposure and HLA in healthy donors. Sequenced by immunoSEQ multiplex PCR; TCRdb stores in-frame clones only, minus some. This table holds tens of thousands of clones, roughly 94% found once. Sequencing used PBMCs. The receptors here all came from a woman in her late teens or twenties in good health and CMV-seropositive.

J is TRBJ2-3 and V is TRBV7-9, with D unclear. CDR3 size: 12 residues. Between the trimmed V and J ends, which lost 5 bases and 3 bases, there was a span of 6 bases. Germline V lookup: CDR1 SEHNR, CDR2 FQNEAQ (reference sequence). This chain's CDR3 is CASSRDTDTQYF. The DNA of the CDR3 is TGTGCCAGCAGCCGCGATACAGATACGCAGTATTTT.

The chain is built from TRBV5-6 and TRBJ2-5; D might be TRBD1 (6 bases). The CDR3 length is 14 residues. Trimming stripped 4 bases from V and 0 bases from J, with 10 bases between. Germline lookup yields CDR1 SGHDT and CDR2 YYEEEE. The CDR3 is CASSGGQYQETQYF. CDR3 sequence (DNA): TGTGCCAGCAGCGGCGGACAGTACCAAGAGACCCAGTACTTC.

J is TRBJ1-2 and V is TRBV6-4, with 9 bases fitting TRBD1. Germline V CDR1 and CDR2: MRHNA, SNTAGT. Trimming removed 2 bases from V and 8 bases from J; junction bases left unmatched: 9. The CDR3 consists of 15 residues. The CDR3 nucleotides read TGTGCCAGCAGTGACCCTAATACAGGGGGCGGGGGCTACACCTTC. Translated: CASSDPNTGGGGYTF.

V and J are TRBV29-1 and TRBJ2-7, with 8 bases aligning to TRBD1. CDR1 and CDR2 from the germline V gene are SQVTM and ANQGSEA. The J segment lost 2 bases and the V segment lost 6 bases, leaving 3 bases of the junction unmatched. CDR3 length: 12 amino acids. In DNA form, the CDR3 reads TGCAGCGTAGAGACAGGGGCCTACGAGCAGTACTTC. As protein: CSVETGAYEQYF.

V usage is TRBV30 and J usage is TRBJ2-7, with 7 bases identical to TRBD2. V shed 5 bases and J 2 bases; nucleotides not matched to a gene: 12. The V gene's germline CDR1 is GTSNPN and CDR2 SVGIG (reference sequence). This CDR3 is built from 15 residues. The CDR3 DNA follows: TGTGCCTGGCCCCCATGTGGGGGAGGGCCCTACGAGCAGTACTTC. It encodes CAWPPCGGGPYEQYF.

This chain joins TRBV30 and TRBJ2-3; D uncertain. Germline CDR1 GTSNPN, CDR2 SVGIG (reference sequence). CDR3 length equals 12 residues. Trimming cost V 2 bases and J 6 bases, with 9 bases left between them. CDR3 region: CAWSLTKDTQYF. The CDR3 DNA sequence: TGTGCCTGGAGTCTTACAAAGGATACGCAGTATTTT.

The chain has TRBV27 and TRBJ2-1, with 16 bases lining up with TRBD2. This CDR3 spans 16 amino acids. CDR1 and CDR2 from the germline V gene are MNHEY and SMNVEV (reference sequence). V shed 5 bases, J shed 9 bases, and the junction held 7 bases outside the gene matches. The CDR3 DNA reads as TGTGCCAGCAGTACGGGGACTAGCGGGGGGGCATTTGAGCAGTTCTTC. This gives the protein CASSTGTSGGAFEQFF.

The chain carries TRBV7-2 and TRBJ2-5; TRBD2 matches 12 bases. The CDR3 runs to 13 residues. J lost 9 bases, V lost 8 bases, and 7 bases had no gene match. Germline V gene sequence: CDR1 SGHTA, CDR2 FQGNSA. DNA of the CDR3: TGTGCCAGCCAGAAGGGGACTAGCGGGTCCCAGTACTTC. Protein product: CASQKGTSGSQYF.

There are a few counts of this clone. The rearrangement uses TRBV19 and TRBJ2-3; 9 nucleotides agree with TRBD2. V lost 3 bases to trimming and J lost 0 bases; unmatched junction nucleotides: 4. The length of the CDR3 is 16 residues. Per the germline V gene, CDR1 is LNHDA and CDR2 is SQIVND (reference sequence). The CDR3 reads CASSIGLAGSTDTQYF. The CDR3 nucleotides are TGTGCCAGTAGTATCGGTCTAGCGGGAAGCACAGATACGCAGTATTTT.

J is TRBJ1-2 and V is TRBV9; possible D gene TRBD1, 5 bases. Trimming removed 6 bases at V and 2 bases at J, with 14 bases between. Per the germline V gene, CDR1 is SGDLS and CDR2 is YYNGEE. This CDR3 contains 14 residues. The CDR3 sequence is CASKGDEANYGYTF. CDR3 coding DNA: TGTGCCAGCAAAGGGGATGAGGCGAACTATGGCTACACCTTC.

The chain carries TRBV2 and TRBJ2-3; 15 nucleotides align to TRBD2. CDR1 and CDR2 from the germline V gene are SNHLY and FYNNEI. V lost 8 bases, J lost 0 bases, and 9 bases stayed unmatched. This CDR3 has 18 residues. CDR3 DNA: TGTGCCAGCGGCCAAGGGACTAGCGGGGGGCGGAGCACAGATACGCAGTATTTT. Its translation is CASGQGTSGGRSTDTQYF.